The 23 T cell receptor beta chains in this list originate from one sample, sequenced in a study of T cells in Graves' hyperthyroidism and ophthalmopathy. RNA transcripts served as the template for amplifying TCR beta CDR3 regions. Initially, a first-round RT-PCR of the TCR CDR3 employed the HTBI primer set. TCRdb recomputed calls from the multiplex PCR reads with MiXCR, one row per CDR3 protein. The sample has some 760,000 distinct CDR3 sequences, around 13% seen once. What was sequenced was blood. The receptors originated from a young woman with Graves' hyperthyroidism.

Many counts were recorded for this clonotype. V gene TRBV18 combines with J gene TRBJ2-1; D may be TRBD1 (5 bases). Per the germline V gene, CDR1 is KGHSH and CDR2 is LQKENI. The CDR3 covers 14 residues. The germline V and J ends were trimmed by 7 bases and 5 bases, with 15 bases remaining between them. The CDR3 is CASCAGRSNNEQFF. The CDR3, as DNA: TGTGCCAGCTGCGCAGGGCGGAGCAACAATGAGCAGTTCTTC.

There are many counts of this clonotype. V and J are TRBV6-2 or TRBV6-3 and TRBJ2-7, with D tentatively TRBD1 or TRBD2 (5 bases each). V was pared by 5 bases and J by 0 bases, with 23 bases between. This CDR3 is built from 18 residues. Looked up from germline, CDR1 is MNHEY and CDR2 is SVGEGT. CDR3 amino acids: CASSPGTGWGKISYEQYF. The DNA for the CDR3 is TGTGCCAGCAGTCCCGGGACGGGATGGGGCAAGATCTCCTACGAGCAGTACTTC.

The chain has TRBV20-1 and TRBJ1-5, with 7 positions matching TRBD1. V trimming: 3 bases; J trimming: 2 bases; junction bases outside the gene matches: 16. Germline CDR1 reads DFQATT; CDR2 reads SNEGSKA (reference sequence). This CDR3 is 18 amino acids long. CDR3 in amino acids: CSASQTAGGRSGNQPQHF. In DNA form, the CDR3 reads TGCAGTGCTAGTCAAACGGCAGGGGGTAGAAGCGGCAATCAGCCCCAGCATTTT.

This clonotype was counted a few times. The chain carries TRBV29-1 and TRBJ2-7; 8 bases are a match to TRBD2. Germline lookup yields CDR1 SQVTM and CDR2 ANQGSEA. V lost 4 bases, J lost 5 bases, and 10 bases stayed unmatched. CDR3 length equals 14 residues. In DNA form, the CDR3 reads TGCAGCGTTGGATCGGGACTAGGGAACAACGAGCAGTACTTC. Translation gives CSVGSGLGNNEQYF.

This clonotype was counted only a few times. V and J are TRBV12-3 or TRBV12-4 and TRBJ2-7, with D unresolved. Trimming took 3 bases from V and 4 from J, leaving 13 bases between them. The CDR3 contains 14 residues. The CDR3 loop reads CASSLGSLQYEQYF. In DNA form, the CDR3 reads TGTGCCAGCAGTTTGGGCAGTCTCCAGTACGAGCAGTACTTC.

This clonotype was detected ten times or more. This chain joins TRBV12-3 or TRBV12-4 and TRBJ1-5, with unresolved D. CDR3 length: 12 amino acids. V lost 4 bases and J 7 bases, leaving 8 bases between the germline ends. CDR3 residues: CASSSVGQPQHF. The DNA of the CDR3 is TGTGCCAGCAGTTCGGTTGGGCAGCCCCAGCATTTT.

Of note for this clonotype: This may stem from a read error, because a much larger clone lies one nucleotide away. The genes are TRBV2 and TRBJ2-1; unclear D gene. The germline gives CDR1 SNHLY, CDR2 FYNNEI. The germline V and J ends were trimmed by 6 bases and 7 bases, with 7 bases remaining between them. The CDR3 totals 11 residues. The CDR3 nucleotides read TGTGCCAGCAGCGGCTGGAATGAGCAGTTCTTC. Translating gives CASSGWNEQFF.

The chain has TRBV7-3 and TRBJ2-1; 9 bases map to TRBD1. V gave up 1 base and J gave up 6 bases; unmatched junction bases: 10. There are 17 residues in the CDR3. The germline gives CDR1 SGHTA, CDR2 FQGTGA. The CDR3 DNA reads TGTGCCAGCAGCTTAAAGCCGGGACAGGGATATCGCAATGAGCAGTTCTTC. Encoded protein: CASSLKPGQGYRNEQFF.

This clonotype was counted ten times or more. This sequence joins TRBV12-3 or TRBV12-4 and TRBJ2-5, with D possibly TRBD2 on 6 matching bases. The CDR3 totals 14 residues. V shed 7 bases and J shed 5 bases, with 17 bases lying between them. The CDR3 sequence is CASTLSQGGETQYF. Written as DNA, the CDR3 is TGTGCCAGCACCTTGAGCCAGGGAGGCGAGACCCAGTACTTC.

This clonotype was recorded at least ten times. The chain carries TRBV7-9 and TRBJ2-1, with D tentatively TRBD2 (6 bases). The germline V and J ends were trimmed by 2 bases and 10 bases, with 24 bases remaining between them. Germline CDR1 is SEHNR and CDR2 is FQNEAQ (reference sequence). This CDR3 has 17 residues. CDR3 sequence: CASSLPLIGTGLREQFF. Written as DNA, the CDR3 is TGTGCCAGCAGCTTACCCTTAATCGGGACTGGACTTCGGGAGCAGTTCTTC.

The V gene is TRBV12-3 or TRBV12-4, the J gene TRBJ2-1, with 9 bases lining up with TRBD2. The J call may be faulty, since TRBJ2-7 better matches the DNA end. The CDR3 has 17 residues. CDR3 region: CASSPGLAVESYNEQYF. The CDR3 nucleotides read TGTGCCAGCAGTCCGGGACTAGCAGTAGAGTCCTACAATGAGCAGTACTTC.

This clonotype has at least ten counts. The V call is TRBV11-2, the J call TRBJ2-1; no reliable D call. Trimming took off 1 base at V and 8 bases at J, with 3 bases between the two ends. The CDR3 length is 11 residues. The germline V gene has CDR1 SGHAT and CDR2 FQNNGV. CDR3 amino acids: CASSLADEQFF. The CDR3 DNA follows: TGTGCCAGCAGCTTAGCGGATGAGCAGTTCTTC.

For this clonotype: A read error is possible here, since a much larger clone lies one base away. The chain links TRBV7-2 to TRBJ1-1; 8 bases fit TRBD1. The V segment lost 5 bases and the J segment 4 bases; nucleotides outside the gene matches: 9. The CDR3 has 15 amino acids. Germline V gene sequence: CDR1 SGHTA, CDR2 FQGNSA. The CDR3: CASSVMTGASTEAFF. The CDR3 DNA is TGTGCCAGCAGCGTAATGACAGGGGCGAGCACTGAAGCTTTCTTT.

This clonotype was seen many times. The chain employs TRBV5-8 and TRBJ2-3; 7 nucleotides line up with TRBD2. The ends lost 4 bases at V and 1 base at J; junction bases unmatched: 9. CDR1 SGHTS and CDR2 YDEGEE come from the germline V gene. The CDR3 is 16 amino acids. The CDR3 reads CASSPSASGGTDTQYF. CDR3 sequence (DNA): TGTGCCAGCAGCCCTAGTGCTAGCGGAGGCACAGATACGCAGTATTTT.

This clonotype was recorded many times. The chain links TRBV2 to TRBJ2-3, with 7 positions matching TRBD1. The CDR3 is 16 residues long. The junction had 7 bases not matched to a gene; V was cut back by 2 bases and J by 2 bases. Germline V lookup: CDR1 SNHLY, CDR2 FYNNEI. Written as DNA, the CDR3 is TGTGCCAGCAGTGAAACAGGGGACCGCTCCACAGATACGCAGTATTTT. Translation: CASSETGDRSTDTQYF. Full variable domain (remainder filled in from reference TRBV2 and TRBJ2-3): EPEVTQTPSHQVTQMGQEVILRCVPISNHLYFYWYRQILGQKVEFLVSFYNNEISEKSEIFDDQFSVERPDGSNFTLKIRSTKLEDSAMYFCASSETGDRSTDTQYFGPGTRLTVL.

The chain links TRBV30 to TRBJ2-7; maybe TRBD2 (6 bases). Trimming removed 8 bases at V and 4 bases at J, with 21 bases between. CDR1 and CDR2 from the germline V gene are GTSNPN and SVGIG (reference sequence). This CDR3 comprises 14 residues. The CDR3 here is CASRRRDRSYEQYF. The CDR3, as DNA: TGTGCCAGCCGGAGGCGGGATCGGTCTTACGAGCAGTACTTC.

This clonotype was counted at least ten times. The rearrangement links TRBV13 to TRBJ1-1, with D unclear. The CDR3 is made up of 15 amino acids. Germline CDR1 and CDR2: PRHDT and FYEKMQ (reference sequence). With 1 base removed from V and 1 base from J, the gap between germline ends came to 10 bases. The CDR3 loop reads CASSLEGWGNTEAFF. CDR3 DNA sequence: TGTGCCAGCAGCTTAGAGGGTTGGGGGAACACTGAAGCTTTCTTT.

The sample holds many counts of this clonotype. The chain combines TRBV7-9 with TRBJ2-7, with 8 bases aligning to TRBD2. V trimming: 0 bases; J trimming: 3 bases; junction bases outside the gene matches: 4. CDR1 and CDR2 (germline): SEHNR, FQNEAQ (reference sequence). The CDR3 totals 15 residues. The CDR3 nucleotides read TGTGCCAGCAGCTTAGCCGGGCTAGCGGGCTACGAGCAGTACTTC. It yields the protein CASSLAGLAGYEQYF.

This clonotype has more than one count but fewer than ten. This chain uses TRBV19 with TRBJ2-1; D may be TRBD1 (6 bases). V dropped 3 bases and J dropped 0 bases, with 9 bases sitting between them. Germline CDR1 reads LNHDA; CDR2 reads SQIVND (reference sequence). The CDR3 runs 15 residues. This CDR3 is CASSITGRSYNEQFF. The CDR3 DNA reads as TGTGCCAGTAGTATCACAGGGCGCTCCTACAATGAGCAGTTCTTC.

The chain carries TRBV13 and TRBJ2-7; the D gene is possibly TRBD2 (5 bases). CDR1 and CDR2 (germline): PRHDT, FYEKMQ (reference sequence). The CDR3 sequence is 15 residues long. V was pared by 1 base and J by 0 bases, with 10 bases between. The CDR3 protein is CASSLEGESSYEQYF. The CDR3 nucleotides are TGTGCCAGCAGCTTAGAGGGAGAGAGCTCCTACGAGCAGTACTTC. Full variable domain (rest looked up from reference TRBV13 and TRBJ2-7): AAGVIQSPRHLIKEKRETATLKCYPIPRHDTVYWYQQGPGQDPQFLISFYEKMQSDKGSIPDRFSAQQFSDYHSELNMSSLELGDSALYFCASSLEGESSYEQYFGPGTRLTVT.

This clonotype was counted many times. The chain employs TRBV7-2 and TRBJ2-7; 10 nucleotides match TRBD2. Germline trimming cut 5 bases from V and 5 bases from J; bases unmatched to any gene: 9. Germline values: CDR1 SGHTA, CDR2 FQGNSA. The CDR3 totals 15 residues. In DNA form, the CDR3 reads TGTGCCAGCAGCCTGAAGCGGGAGGGCCTCGACGAGCAGTACTTC. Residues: CASSLKREGLDEQYF.

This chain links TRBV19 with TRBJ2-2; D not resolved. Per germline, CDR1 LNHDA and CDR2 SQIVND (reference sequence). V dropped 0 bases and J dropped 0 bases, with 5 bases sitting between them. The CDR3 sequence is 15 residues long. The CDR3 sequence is CASSIETANTGELFF. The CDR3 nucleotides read TGTGCCAGTAGTATAGAAACGGCGAACACCGGGGAGCTGTTTTTT.

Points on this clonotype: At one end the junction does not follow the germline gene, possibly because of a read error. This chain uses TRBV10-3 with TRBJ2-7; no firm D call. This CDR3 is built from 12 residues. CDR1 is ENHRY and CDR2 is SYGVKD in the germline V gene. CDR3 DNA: TGTGCCATTCGACTTAGTCCCTACGACCAGTACTTC. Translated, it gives CAIRLSPYDQYF.